The T cell receptor beta chain described here comes from a study of neurological immune-mediated disorders. Overall study results and limits: Because no CDR3 amino acid sequences were shared across subjects by expanded clones, private repertoires were suggested in all groups.

The team produced cDNA through 5'RACE using 10-nucleotide random UMIs. TCRdb reanalysed the 5' RACE reads using MiXCR and keeps one entry per CDR3 protein. The sample consists of 35,000 or so distinct CDR3 sequences, 10% of them appearing once. This clonotype was observed many times. What it binds is unknown. For the unsorted libraries, 2 million PBMCs stored at -80 C served as input. Sequencing was done on a sample of PBMCs. This receptor was taken from a woman in her twenties or thirties with HTLV-1-associated myelopathy (HAM/TSP).

The CDR3 DNA follows: TGCAGTGCTAGTCTGCGAGGACAGGGTCCCCCCTACGAGCAGTACTTC. Its protein is CSASLRGQGPPYEQYF. This chain links TRBV20-1 with TRBJ2-7; 8 nucleotides agree with TRBD1. This CDR3 region has 16 residues. CDR1 and CDR2 from the germline V gene are DFQATT and SNEGSKA (reference sequence). The trim removed 3 bases at V and 2 bases at J, leaving 12 bases unmatched.